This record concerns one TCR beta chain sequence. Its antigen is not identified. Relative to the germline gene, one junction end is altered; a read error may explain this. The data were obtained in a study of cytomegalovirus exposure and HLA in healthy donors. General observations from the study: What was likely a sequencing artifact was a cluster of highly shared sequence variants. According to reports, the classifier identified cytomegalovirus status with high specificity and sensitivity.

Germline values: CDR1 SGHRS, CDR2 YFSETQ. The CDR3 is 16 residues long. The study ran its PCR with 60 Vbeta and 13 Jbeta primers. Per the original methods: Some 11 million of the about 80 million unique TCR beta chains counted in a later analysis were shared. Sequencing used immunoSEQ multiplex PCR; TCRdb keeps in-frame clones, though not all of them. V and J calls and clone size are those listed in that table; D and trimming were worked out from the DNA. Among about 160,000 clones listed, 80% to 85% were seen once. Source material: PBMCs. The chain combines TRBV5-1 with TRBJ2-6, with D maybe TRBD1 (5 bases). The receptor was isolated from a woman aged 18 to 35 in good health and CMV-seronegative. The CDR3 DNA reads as TGCGCCAGCAGCTTGTCTCCACTCTCTGGGGCCAACGGCCTGACTTTC. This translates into CASSLSPLSGANGLTF.